This is a list of T cell receptor beta chains from one sample in a study of cytomegalovirus exposure and HLA in healthy donors. Only in-frame clones appear in the TCRdb table, and some are missing; sequencing was by immunoSEQ multiplex PCR. This sample has 200,000 to 250,000 clones; over 65% occur once, and the top ten carry 1% to 1.5%. Sequences were obtained from PBMCs. These receptors all come from a human donor in good health. The CDR3 runs from the conserved cysteine through the conserved F or W. The D gene is left open where the match is weak. Size tells how often a clone was seen (once, few, many) or the class of an expanded clone, and some rows leave it out.

clone_size	j_call	v_call	d_call	cdr3_nt	cdr3_aa
.	TRBJ2-4	TRBV13	.	TGTGCCAGCAGTCGTAGGTATGAGGAAAACATTCAGTACTTC	CASSRRYEENIQYF
.	TRBJ2-7	TRBV27	TRBD2	TGTGCCAGCAGTTTATCGTCCCCCGGCGGGAGCCTCTACGAGCAGTACTTC	CASSLSSPGGSLYEQYF
.	TRBJ1-4	TRBV6-6	.	TGTGCCAGCAGTTACCAAAATAATGAAAAACTGTTTTTT	CASSYQNNEKLFF
.	TRBJ2-4	TRBV13	.	TGTGCCAGCAGCTGGAACAGGGTCAAAAACATTCAGTACTTC	CASSWNRVKNIQYF
.	TRBJ2-1	TRBV20-1	.	TGCAGTGCCCAAAGCGGGCCTGAGCAGTTCTTC	CSAQSGPEQFF
.	TRBJ2-1	TRBV7-2	TRBD2	TGTGCCAGCAGCCTAAAGGGGACTAGCGCAATAGATGAGCAGTTCTTC	CASSLKGTSAIDEQFF
once	TRBJ2-1	TRBV4-1	.	TGCGCCAGCAGCCAAAATACACTAGCTACTCGCCCCTACAATGAGCAGTTCTTC	CASSQNTLATRPYNEQFF
.	TRBJ1-2	TRBV6-5	TRBD1	TGTGCCACCCGCGAACAGGGGAGTGGCTACACCTTC	CATREQGSGYTF
.	TRBJ2-3	TRBV2	.	TGTGCCAGCAGTGTAGTATCGGATACGCAGTATTTT	CASSVVSDTQYF
.	TRBJ1-2	TRBV5-1	TRBD1	TGCGCCAGCAGCTTGGCGGACAGGGCGCATGGCTACACCTTC	CASSLADRAHGYTF
few	TRBJ1-1	TRBV30	.	TGTGCCTGTCAACAGGGCAGCACTGAAGCTTTCTTT	CACQQGSTEAFF
.	TRBJ1-3	TRBV25-1	TRBD1	TGTGCCAGCAGTGACCGGGGGACAGGGGTTGGAAACACCATATATTTT	CASSDRGTGVGNTIYF
.	TRBJ2-7	TRBV7-2	.	TGTGCCAGCAGCTTTTTGAGAACCCCCCCCTACGAGCAGTACTTC	CASSFLRTPPYEQYF
.	TRBJ2-1	TRBV30	TRBD2	TGTGCCTGGGGACTAGCGGGAGGTTTTAGCTCCTACAATGAGCAGTTCTTC	CAWGLAGGFSSYNEQFF
.	TRBJ2-7	TRBV5-4	.	TGTGCCAGCAGCTTGTTTCCAAAGTTGAGCTACGAGCAGTACTTC	CASSLFPKLSYEQYF
.	TRBJ1-2	TRBV30	TRBD1	TGTGCCTGGAGTGTACGATCGGGACAGGGGGCAAGTTCGGGTGGCTACACCTTC	CAWSVRSGQGASSGGYTF
.	TRBJ2-3	TRBV4-2	.	TGTGCCAGCAGCCAAGACTCGGGATTCGGCACAGATACGCAGTATTTT	CASSQDSGFGTDTQYF
few	TRBJ1-1	TRBV19	.	TGTGCCAGTAGTAGGGGCGTTACATTGAACACTGAAGCTTTCTTT	CASSRGVTLNTEAFF
.	TRBJ2-3	TRBV10-3	TRBD2	TGTGCCATCAGGGGTTCTGCGGGAGGGCTTCTCACAGATACGCAGTATTTT	CAIRGSAGGLLTDTQYF
once	TRBJ1-5	TRBV6-6	TRBD1	TGTGCCAGCAGACGGGACAGAGTGATTAATCAGCCCCAGCATTTT	CASRRDRVINQPQHF
few	TRBJ2-7	TRBV6-6	TRBD2	TGTGCCAGCAGGGGCGGCGGAGCGGGAGGGTACGAGCAGTACTTC	CASRGGGAGGYEQYF
.	TRBJ2-3	TRBV7-3	TRBD1	TGTGCCAGCAGCACCCAGGGGGTCGGAGATACGCAGTATTTT	CASSTQGVGDTQYF
.	TRBJ2-7	TRBV6-6	.	TGTGCCAGCAGTTCCGAAAAGGGGCAGACCTACGAGCAGTACTTC	CASSSEKGQTYEQYF
.	TRBJ1-5	TRBV7-9	.	TGTGCCAGCAGCTTAGTAGGGAGTGGCAATCAGCCCCAGCATTTT	CASSLVGSGNQPQHF
.	TRBJ2-3	TRBV7-3	TRBD2	TGTGCCAGCAGCGCCGGACTAGGGTTCGATACGCAGTATTTT	CASSAGLGFDTQYF
few	TRBJ2-5	TRBV5-1	TRBD2	TGCGCCAGCAGGGCTAGCGGGGGGAACCCTAAAGAGACCCAGTACTTC	CASRASGGNPKETQYF
.	TRBJ2-1	TRBV4-3	.	TGCGCCAGCAGCCAAGTCAGCGGCAGTATTGCCTCCAATGAGCAGTTCTTC	CASSQVSGSIASNEQFF
.	TRBJ1-5	TRBV4-1	.	TGCGCCAGCAGCCTTCTCCCGGGGGGGAATCAGCCCCAGCATTTT	CASSLLPGGNQPQHF
.	TRBJ1-3	TRBV4-2	.	TGTGCCAGCAGCCAAGATCGTTCGGTATCTTCTGGAAACACCATATATTTT	CASSQDRSVSSGNTIYF
few	TRBJ2-4	TRBV20-1	TRBD2	TGCAGTGCGGGAGGGTACATTCAGTACTTC	CSAGGYIQYF
.	TRBJ2-5	TRBV6-1	.	TGTGCCAGCCTTCGGACACTTCAAGAGACCCAGTACTTC	CASLRTLQETQYF
.	TRBJ1-4	TRBV2	.	TGTGCCAGCAGTGAATTTGGCAGGGGATCTAATGAAAAACTGTTTTTT	CASSEFGRGSNEKLFF
.	TRBJ1-2	TRBV5-1	TRBD1	TGCGCCAGCAGCTTGGCCCGGGACAGGGTACATGGCTACACCTTC	CASSLARDRVHGYTF
few	TRBJ2-3	TRBV27	TRBD2	TGTGCCAGCAGTCCGATGGCGGCGGGAGGTCTAGATACGCAGTATTTT	CASSPMAAGGLDTQYF
.	TRBJ2-1	TRBV4-2	.	TGTGCCAGCAGCCATACCATCCCGGAGGGAGATGAGCAGTTCTTC	CASSHTIPEGDEQFF
few	TRBJ1-2	TRBV30	.	TGTGCCTGGAGTTCCCCGACAGCCAACTTCTATGGCTACACCTTC	CAWSSPTANFYGYTF
.	TRBJ2-1	TRBV10-1	TRBD2	TGCGCCAGCAGTGATGAGGGTAGCGGGAGGGCCGGGAGAGGTGAGCAGTTCTTC	CASSDEGSGRAGRGEQFF
once	TRBJ2-1	TRBV30	.	TGTGCCTGGACACAGGGCACTGTGCAGTTCTTC	CAWTQGTVQFF
few	TRBJ2-6	TRBV5-4	TRBD2	TGTGCCAGCAGCTCCCGACTAGCGAGTTACTCTGGGGCCAACGTCCTGACTTTC	CASSSRLASYSGANVLTF
.	TRBJ2-3	TRBV5-1	.	TGCGCCAGCAGCTCTCTAGCGAGCACAGATACGCAGTATTTT	CASSSLASTDTQYF
.	TRBJ2-3	TRBV2	.	TGTGCCAGCAGCGCAGACAGGAGCACAGATACGCAGTATTTT	CASSADRSTDTQYF
.	TRBJ1-4	TRBV5-1	TRBD1	TGCGCCAGCAGCTTGGACAGGGGTTATGAAAAACTGTTTTTT	CASSLDRGYEKLFF
.	TRBJ2-2	TRBV5-1	TRBD2	TGCGCCAGCAGCTTGGGTGGCGCGGGAGGGGCGAACACCGGGGAGCTGTTTTTT	CASSLGGAGGANTGELFF
.	TRBJ2-2	TRBV29-1	TRBD1	TGCAGCGTCGAAGGGACAGGGGCGGGCACCGGGGAGCTGTTTTTT	CSVEGTGAGTGELFF
.	TRBJ1-2	TRBV27	.	TGTGCCAGCAGCCCGGTTCGGGGGGCCTCCTGGGATGGCTACACCTTC	CASSPVRGASWDGYTF
.	TRBJ1-4	TRBV12-5	TRBD1	TGTGCTAGTGGTTTCACAGGGGGATTAACTAATGAAAAACTGTTTTTT	CASGFTGGLTNEKLFF
.	TRBJ2-6	TRBV5-1	.	TGCGCCAGCAGCTTGAGTGGTCCTAGCTCTGGGGCCAACGTCCTGACTTTC	CASSLSGPSSGANVLTF
few	TRBJ2-7	TRBV18	TRBD2	TGTGCCAGCTCCCCAACTAGCGGGAGGGTCTACGAGCAGTACTTC	CASSPTSGRVYEQYF
once	TRBJ2-1	TRBV5-4	TRBD2	TGTGCCAGCAGTCAAAGACCGGGACTAGGTATCTACAATGAGCAGTTCTTC	CASSQRPGLGIYNEQFF
.	TRBJ2-1	TRBV27	.	TGTGCCAGCAGTTTGAGGTTGTCCTACCAGCGTTTAAATGAGCAGTTCTTC	CASSLRLSYQRLNEQFF
.	TRBJ2-7	TRBV27	TRBD2	TGTGCTAGCAGTTTATTGGCTAGCGGGACCTACGAGCAGTACTTC	CASSLLASGTYEQYF
.	TRBJ2-2	TRBV2	TRBD2	TGTGCCAGCAGGAGGACTAGCGCGAACACCGGGGAGCTGTTTTTT	CASRRTSANTGELFF
.	TRBJ2-7	TRBV5-1	TRBD1	TGCGCCAGCAGTCGGGACAGTATCATCAATTCCTACGAGCAGTACTTC	CASSRDSIINSYEQYF
.	TRBJ1-2	TRBV7-2	TRBD1	TGTGCCAGCAGCTTAATCCCAGGGGGCGCGCATGGCTACACCTTC	CASSLIPGGAHGYTF
.	TRBJ2-3	TRBV6-4	.	TGTGCCAGCAGGATGACTAGCACAGATACGCAGTATTTT	CASRMTSTDTQYF
.	TRBJ2-5	TRBV5-1	.	TGCGCCAGCAGCTGGCCCCCAAGGGGCGGGGTAGGTGGCCTCCAAGAGACCCAGTACTTC	CASSWPPRGGVGGLQETQYF
.	TRBJ1-1	TRBV7-2	.	TGTGCCAGCAGCCCCCGGGTCGACACTGAAGCTTTCTTT	CASSPRVDTEAFF
.	TRBJ2-7	TRBV11-1	TRBD1	TGTGCCAGCAGCTCCACCGGGCAGGGGGCATTTGAGCAGTACTTC	CASSSTGQGAFEQYF
.	TRBJ2-3	TRBV4-2	TRBD2	TGTGCCAGCAGCCAAGATCCGGGACTAGCGGTCCCCTTTGGTCTCACTAGCACAGATACGCAGTATTTT	CASSQDPGLAVPFGLTSTDTQYF
.	TRBJ1-1	TRBV9	.	TGTGCCAGCAGCGCCGGGCGAGGAGGAACTGAAGCTTTCTTT	CASSAGRGGTEAFF